This T cell receptor beta chain is drawn from a study of chemoradiotherapy in HPV16-positive cancers. Across the whole study: Candidate HPV-specific clones and shared TCR motifs came from a couple of HPV16-positive patients.

Repertoires were sampled repeatedly during chemoradiotherapy. The germline V and J ends were trimmed by 0 bases and 4 bases, with 12 bases remaining between them. Germline CDR1 is MNHNY and CDR2 is SVGAGI (reference sequence). CDR3 length: 15 residues. Study results and caveats: During treatment, candidate HPV-specific clones and E7-related motifs expanded in tumor. In HPV16-positive patients, HPV-responsive T-cell expansion tracked better recurrence-free survival.

The data were produced by immunoSEQ multiplex PCR, yet TCRdb's version contains in-frame clones alone and is incomplete. Among about 66,000 clones listed, about 88% were seen once. Note on this clone: Its antigen is unidentified.

The chain carries TRBV6-6 and TRBJ1-2, with D possibly being TRBD1 (5 bases). This TCR derives from a human donor with HPV-associated anogenital cancer. This specimen was blood, taken from a patient who underwent chemoradiotherapy. CDR3 in DNA: TGTGCCAGCAGTTACTCAGAGGGACCCCTCTATGGCTACACCTTC. Its translation is CASSYSEGPLYGYTF.